The clone carrying this T cell receptor beta chain was detected a few times. The data derive from a study of preoperative IRX-2 immunotherapy in early breast cancer. Clones were read by immunoSEQ multiplex PCR, and TCRdb kept only the in-frame ones, dropping some. The data contain some 35,000 clones, 80% to 90% of them seen just once; the ten biggest clones take up over 1.3%. The treatment is: preoperative locoregional IRX-2 cytokine immunotherapy. This phase Ib study tested locoregional IRX-2 cytokine immunotherapy given before surgery. Looked up from germline, CDR1 is MDHEN and CDR2 is SYDVKM. The CDR3 is made up of 16 amino acids. The J segment lost 1 base and the V segment lost 3 bases, leaving 5 bases of the junction unmatched.

The specimen comprised lymph node tissue, sampled after IRX-2 immunotherapy. This rearrangement joins TRBV28 to TRBJ2-2; 7 bases are a match to TRBD1. This TCR derives from a human donor with breast cancer. CDR3 DNA: TGTGCCAGCAGTTTGTCCCGACAGGGGAACACCGGGGAGCTGTTTTTT. Its protein is CASSLSRQGNTGELFF.